The T cell receptor (beta chain) under discussion was sequenced for a study of blood T cells in healthy people across ages (dated by TCRdb to between 2014 and 2017). Looking at the study overall: In model experiments, template switching captured roughly one uniquely barcoded TCR beta cDNA molecule for every two T cells. Donors of different ages were randomly distributed across sequencing lanes to avoid experimental bias. To track age-related changes in TCR beta repertoire diversity, the study relied on deep sequencing normalized with unique cDNA molecular identifiers. The donors were split into four age groups: young (average 16 years), middle-aged (roughly 40), aged (over 55) and long-lived (over 80). Two additional independent replicas of 1 million unique cDNA reads from the same blood draw were analyzed for two donors (one aged 18 to 29 and one aged 80 or older).

Here is what the overall study found, with its caveats: Observed TCR beta diversity correlated strongly with the percentage of naive T cells measured by flow cytometry. Donor CMV infection status was unknown, potentially confounding age-related changes in expanded clonotypes. The long-lived group showed more naive CD4+ T cells, fewer expanded clones and increased TCR diversity than the aged group, suggesting age selection. Because profiling used bulk unsorted PBMCs, naive and antigen-experienced compartments could not be compared conclusively. As age increased, observed TCR beta diversity per million T cells dropped in a roughly linear way, and a significant reduction was already evident by age around 41. Estimates of total diversity based on one million sequenced T cells were considered lower bounds and underestimates.

The library came from 5' RACE. The sequencer listed for this sample is Illumina HiSeq 2500. A second PCR of about 7 to 12 cycles was run with a J-beta primer mix and a sample-barcoded 5' primer. A unique molecular identifier was introduced onto each TCR beta cDNA molecule by a template-switch 5' adaptor carrying 12 random nucleotides. Each sample yielded at least 2.5 million CDR3-containing paired-end reads. The Mint cDNA synthesis kit, primed by a TRBC-specific oligonucleotide, was used to synthesize first-strand cDNA from all RNA. Following uracil-DNA glycosylase treatment, a first 18-cycle PCR with universal primers M1SS and BC2_uni_R was performed on all cDNA. In the original analysis: For normalization, 1 million high-quality reads were randomly selected from each sample, with every read carrying a distinct molecular identifier. Instead of being binned into consensus sequences, reads with shared molecular identifiers were discarded. CDR3 identification, clonotype clustering and error correction used MiTCR with a Q25 quality threshold and the strictest error-elimination algorithm. A nonparametric unseen species model with Euler transformation was used to estimate a lower bound on total TCR beta diversity. TCRdb reprocessing: public reads trimmed at Q25 with fastp, clones called with MiXCR, in-frame beta chains kept. Rows are unified per CDR3 protein, each entry keeping the most common DNA and genes. These V and J calls are TCRdb output, not the study's own analysis. For this sample there are 1.4 million to 1.5 million distinct CDR3 sequences; around two fifths appear just once. The ten largest clones take up 7.9% of the sample.

Remarks on this clonotype: Its antigen is not yet known. Nothing much larger sits one base from this clone, and base qualities are not available.

The junction shows trimming of 5 bases on V and 5 bases on J, and the gene matches do not reach 11 bases of it. The CDR3 runs 14 amino acids, cysteine and phenylalanine included. Left in the record is the CDR3 DNA by itself, 42 bases read in frame from the first base. In the germline V gene (reference sequence), CDR1 corresponds to DFQATT and CDR2 to SNEGSKA. Systemically healthy Caucasian individuals from Russia, some 40 in total and aged about 6 to 100 years, were included as donors. Each donor gave ten milliliters of peripheral blood, collected into EDTA-treated Vacutainer tubes. Ficoll-Paque density-gradient centrifugation was used to isolate PBMCs, with at least 7 million obtained per sample. Total RNA, at least 5.5 micrograms per sample, was extracted from PBMCs with Trizol reagent. For every donor, flow cytometry on a PBMC aliquot measured the percentage of naive CD45RAhigh/CD27high T cells.

The V and J genes are TRBV20-1 and TRBJ2-7, and 8 bases in between align with TRBD2. This receptor was obtained from a woman under 30 in good health. Sequenced input: blood. The CDR3 loop reads CSASIAGMSHEQYF. The nucleotide sequence reads TGCAGTGCTTCTATAGCGGGAATGAGCCACGAGCAGTACTTC.